This TCR beta chain emerged from a study of blood T cell repertoires in COVID-19 (dated by TCRdb to about 2020). A note on the overall study: Samples covering the acute and convalescent phases of COVID-19 were provided by collaborators in the United States, Italy and Spain. The material from the prospective study consisted of cDNA or gDNA derived from T cells, B-cell-depleted T cells, or PBMCs. Where available, HLA class I and class II types were obtained from metadata supplied by the sample provider rather than from assay-based typing. Samples were obtained from the ongoing ImmuneRACE study (first 160 participants) and from roughly 1,300 subjects provided by 6 global collaborators. A de-identified subject ID, COVID-19 status, age in years and sex were almost always included in the sample metadata. A freely available public database, intended as a resource for researchers studying the immune response to SARS-CoV-2, is where the repertoires were released. Deeply sampled blood TCRbeta repertoires from subjects exposed to, actively infected with, or recovered from COVID-19 were included in the dataset.

A word on this clone: Its antigen remains unidentified. There are no base qualities to consult, and no much larger clone falls within one base.

Results and caveats for the whole study, not just this receptor: Clinical and demographic metadata were provided uncurated, with the amount varying by source and participant.

In Seattle, one collaborating source enrolled patients while the infection was active and tracked those patients longitudinally over the course of disease. Each collaborating institution followed its own protocols to collect whole blood in K2EDTA tubes. For TCRbeta analysis, collaborators shipped samples in one of three forms: frozen whole blood, isolated PBMCs, or DNA extracted from either of those sample types. The germline ends are 7 bases apart after V is trimmed by 3 bases and J by 7 bases. Counted from cysteine to phenylalanine, this CDR3 has 12 amino acids. The sequence is cut down to CDR3 DNA, 36 bases in frame from base 1. According to the germline V gene, CDR1 reads MNHEY and CDR2 reads SVGEGT. The immunoSEQ Assay, a bias-controlled multiplex PCR, was used to amplify TCRbeta CDR3 regions from genomic DNA. The paper's processing steps were these. The number of nucleated cells in each sample was estimated from the amplification of reference gene primers within the assay. To quantify the absolute abundance of each unique TCRbeta CDR3 rearrangement, sequence reads were collapsed and filtered. For each sample, productive Simpson clonality was calculated by taking the square root of Simpson's diversity index across productive rearrangements. Held by TCRdb, this immuneACCESS table contains in-frame sequences only and omits some clones. Under half of the omission traces to an unresolved V gene where checked; the cause of the rest is unknown. V and J calls and clone size follow that table, whereas D and trimming were derived from the DNA. The sample yields some 300,000 clones; around 89% were counted once. 6.3% of the sample lies in the top ten.

Sequenced sample: peripheral blood. This receptor was taken from a woman aged 50 to 65 with COVID-19, enrolled during active disease. The chain uses TRBV6-2 or TRBV6-3 and TRBJ2-1; no D segment can be confidently identified. The CDR3 reads as follows: CASSYISNEQFF. In nucleotide form, the sequence is TGTGCCAGCAGTTATATCAGTAATGAGCAGTTCTTC.